Each of the 2 T cell receptor beta chains below was sequenced from the same sample in a study of CD8+ T cells in alopecia areata. Treatment described: oral pan-JAK inhibitor, 5-10 mg twice daily. After isolation, RNA underwent reverse transcription to generate cDNA as the sequencing template. This table comes from immunoSEQ multiplex PCR, and its TCRdb copy is limited to in-frame clones, with some not included. The repertoire holds over 120,000 clones, about 59% seen once, with about 15% in the top ten. The source was CD8+ T cells sorted from blood, collected at week 4, from a patient treated with tofacitinib. The receptor source for this set is a human donor with alopecia areata.

This clone was observed once. J is TRBJ1-1 and V is TRBV30, with no clear D. The V end was cut by 2 bases, the J end by 3 bases, with 4 bases between. The CDR3 length is 11 residues. Germline V gene data show CDR1 as GTSNPN and CDR2 as SVGIG (reference sequence). Here the CDR3 reads CAWSWDTEAFF. The CDR3 nucleotides are TGTGCCTGGAGTTGGGACACTGAAGCTTTCTTT.

The chain carries TRBV7-9 and TRBJ2-7; D unclear. The germline V gene encodes CDR1 SEHNR and CDR2 FQNEAQ (reference sequence). Trimming cost V 4 bases and J 3 bases, with 10 bases left between them. This CDR3 is built from 13 residues. CDR3: CASSWAANYEQYF. CDR3 DNA sequence: TGTGCCAGCAGCTGGGCCGCAAACTACGAGCAGTACTTC.